What follows are 17 T cell receptor beta chains derived from one specimen sequenced in a study of T cells after yellow fever vaccination. TCRdb called the 5' RACE reads again in MiXCR, with one record for every CDR3 protein. The sample lists about 340,000 distinct CDR3 sequences, under 15% occurring once. The sequencing here drew on CD4+ T cells sorted from PBMCs, taken 15 days after the yellow fever booster vaccination. The receptors come from a young man who received the YFV17D yellow fever vaccine.

V and J are TRBV6-1 and TRBJ1-5; 7 bases are a match to TRBD1. CDR1 is MNHNS and CDR2 is SASEGT in the germline V gene. CDR3 length: 14 residues. The V segment lost 6 bases and the J segment 6 bases; nucleotides outside the gene matches: 8. In DNA, the CDR3 is TGTGCCAGCAGGACTCTAGGGGGCGGTCAGCCCCAGCATTTT. As protein: CASRTLGGGQPQHF.

This clonotype was observed a handful of times. The V and J genes are TRBV12-3 or TRBV12-4 and TRBJ2-6; 9 bases agree with TRBD1. The CDR3 length is 16 residues. Trimming at V came to 5 bases and at J to 2 bases, leaving 4 bases not matched to a gene. The CDR3 here is CASSLRTGAGANVLTF. The CDR3 DNA reads TGTGCCAGCAGTCTGAGGACAGGGGCTGGGGCCAACGTCCTGACTTTC.

This clonotype was counted only a few times. The chain has TRBV6-2 or TRBV6-3 and TRBJ2-1; a possible D gene is TRBD1 (5 bases). V was shortened by 6 bases and J by 0 bases, with 9 bases between the two germline ends. Germline CDR1 MNHEY, CDR2 SVGEGT. There are 14 residues in the CDR3. The CDR3 reads CASRAGNSYNEQFF. As DNA, the CDR3 is TGTGCCAGCAGAGCAGGGAACTCCTACAATGAGCAGTTCTTC.

The chain couples TRBV12-3 or TRBV12-4 to TRBJ1-2, with 12 bases identical to TRBD1. The CDR3 spans 15 residues. V gave up 5 bases and J gave up 7 bases; unmatched junction bases: 8. CDR3 loop: CASSPWDRGPVGYTF. In nucleotides, the CDR3 is TGTGCCAGCAGTCCCTGGGACAGGGGGCCGGTTGGCTACACCTTC.

This clonotype was observed many times. The V gene is TRBV24-1, the J gene TRBJ2-1, with D possibly called TRBD1 or TRBD2 (7 bases each). V shed 0 bases and J shed 5 bases, with 22 bases lying between them. CDR1 and CDR2 from the germline V gene are KGHDR and SFDVKD. The CDR3 extends over 19 amino acids. The CDR3 nucleotides are TGTGCCACCAGTGATTTGGCCTCTCAGGGGGGGGGAACCCACAATGAGCAGTTCTTC. It encodes CATSDLASQGGGTHNEQFF.

V gene TRBV18 combines with J gene TRBJ1-2; D is ambiguous. In germline, CDR1 is KGHSH, CDR2 LQKENI. V lost 2 bases, J lost 6 bases, and 7 bases lay in between. CDR3 length: 12 amino acids. The CDR3 sequence is CASSPTADGYTF. CDR3 nucleotide sequence: TGTGCCAGCTCACCAACAGCCGATGGCTACACCTTC.

The rearrangement joins TRBV7-9 to TRBJ2-5; D unresolved. Per the germline V gene, CDR1 is SEHNR and CDR2 is FQNEAQ (reference sequence). Between the trimmed V and J ends, which lost 4 bases and 2 bases, there was a span of 11 bases. This CDR3 comprises 14 residues. CDR3 protein: CASSSWAQQETQYF. The CDR3 DNA is TGTGCCAGCAGCTCTTGGGCACAACAAGAGACCCAGTACTTC.

This clonotype was found a few times. This sequence joins TRBV6-1 and TRBJ1-2; D call uncertain. CDR1 and CDR2 from the germline V gene are MNHNS and SASEGT. V lost 4 bases and J lost 2, with 8 bases in between. The CDR3 spans 13 residues. The CDR3 sequence is CASSGDGNYGYTF. The CDR3 coding sequence is TGTGCCAGCAGTGGTGATGGAAACTATGGCTACACCTTC.

This sequence joins TRBV5-1 and TRBJ1-5, with no clear D. Per the germline V gene, CDR1 is SGHRS and CDR2 is YFSETQ. V lost 4 bases to trimming and J lost 6 bases, with 17 bases between them. This CDR3 spans 15 amino acids. Written as DNA, the CDR3 is TGCGCCAGCAGCCTGGAGGGAGGCACCGTTCAGCCCCAGCATTTT. This gives the protein CASSLEGGTVQPQHF.

This chain connects TRBV5-6 to TRBJ2-5; the match to TRBD2 covers 7 bases. The J segment lost 2 bases and the V segment lost 5 bases, leaving 9 bases of the junction unmatched. This CDR3 region has 15 residues. Germline V gene data show CDR1 as SGHDT and CDR2 as YYEEEE. CDR3 protein: CASRPAGVPQETQYF. CDR3 nucleotide sequence: TGTGCCAGCAGACCTGCGGGGGTCCCGCAAGAGACCCAGTACTTC.

This clonotype has more than one count but fewer than ten. This chain links TRBV20-1 with TRBJ2-6, with D unclear. Germline V gene data show CDR1 as DFQATT and CDR2 as SNEGSKA (reference sequence). Trimming pared 0 bases from V and 1 base from J, leaving 4 bases between. This CDR3 has 14 residues. In nucleotides, the CDR3 is TGCAGTGCTAGAGATCCATCTGGGGCCAACGTCCTGACTTTC. Amino acids: CSARDPSGANVLTF.

V gene TRBV11-2 combines with J gene TRBJ2-5, with D possibly TRBD2 on 6 matching bases. CDR1 and CDR2 from the germline V gene are SGHAT and FQNNGV. This CDR3 contains 17 residues. V lost 5 bases, J lost 4 bases, and 23 bases lay in between. CDR3 sequence reads: CASSVVGGGGGRETQYF. CDR3 nucleotides: TGTGCCAGCAGCGTCGTGGGTGGGGGAGGAGGGAGAGAGACCCAGTACTTC. The full variable domain, rest sourced from reference TRBV11-2 and TRBJ2-5, is EAGVAQSPRYKIIEKRQSVAFWCNPISGHATLYWYQQILGQGPKLLIQFQNNGVVDDSQLPKDRFSAERLKGVDSTLKIQPAKLEDSAVYLCASSVVGGGGGRETQYFGPGTRLLVL.

This chain links TRBV7-2 with TRBJ2-7; 7 bases are shared with TRBD1. CDR1 is SGHTA, CDR2 FQGNSA, per germline. J was trimmed by 3 bases and V by 5 bases; bases with no gene match: 7. The CDR3 sequence is 14 residues long. The CDR3 spells CASSPLRDSYEQYF. In DNA, the CDR3 is TGTGCCAGCAGCCCACTCCGGGACAGCTACGAGCAGTACTTC.

This clonotype came up many times. This chain connects TRBV15 to TRBJ1-1, with 8 bases fitting TRBD1. The CDR3 is 16 amino acids. Looked up from germline, CDR1 is LNHNV and CDR2 is YYDKDF (reference sequence). V was clipped by 5 bases and J by 0 bases; unmatched bases: 8. The CDR3 reads CATSLRTGNLNTEAFF. The CDR3 DNA reads as TGTGCCACCAGCCTCCGGACAGGGAATTTGAACACTGAAGCTTTCTTT.

This clonotype was picked up many times. The chain has TRBV7-2 and TRBJ1-5; D ambiguous. The germline V gene has CDR1 SGHTA and CDR2 FQGNSA. V dropped 2 bases and J dropped 5 bases, with 10 bases sitting between them. The CDR3 spans 14 residues. The CDR3 nucleotides read TGTGCCAGCAGCTTAAGTGGACCGGATCAGCCCCAGCATTTT. Translating it yields CASSLSGPDQPQHF.

At least ten counts were recorded for this clonotype. V is TRBV7-8 and J is TRBJ2-3; TRBD1 is a possible D gene (6 bases). Trimming took off 10 bases at V and 5 bases at J, with 16 bases between the two ends. CDR3 length equals 13 residues. CDR1 is SGHVS and CDR2 is FQNEAQ in the germline V gene. The CDR3 spells CATGDGARDTQYF. Here the CDR3 DNA reads TGTGCCACAGGGGACGGAGCAAGAGATACGCAGTATTTT.

This clonotype was seen more than once but under ten times. V and J are TRBV29-1 and TRBJ2-3, with D possibly TRBD1 on 6 matching bases. Germline V gives CDR1 SQVTM, CDR2 ANQGSEA. The V gene lost 6 bases and the J gene lost 0 bases, with 13 bases spanning the gap. The CDR3 sequence is 14 residues long. This CDR3 reads CSVDGGGSTDTQYF. The CDR3 nucleotides are TGCAGCGTCGATGGGGGCGGGAGCACAGATACGCAGTATTTT.